The following is a TCR beta chain sequence with its context. This clone was picked up one time. It lacks a known antigen. One base away there is no much larger clone; base qualities are not given. Genomic DNA was extracted from sorted cells for sequencing of the TCRbeta CDR3 region. The immunoSEQ Assay was used to sequence the TCRbeta CDR3 regions. TCRdb stores this immuneACCESS table with in-frame sequences only. Part of the clones is absent; in the studies checked, under half of the shortfall reflects unresolved V genes, and no reason is known for the rest. This sample gives around 84,000 clones in total; about four fifths of them show up just once. 7.3% of the sample comes from the top ten. These data belong to a study of OX40 agonist ivuxolimab in advanced cancers. A note on the overall study: The costimulatory receptor OX40 (CD134) was targeted by ivuxolimab, a fully human IgG2 agonistic monoclonal antibody. Intravenous ivuxolimab was administered to patients every 2 weeks at six dose levels: 0.01, 0.1, 0.3, 1.5, 3 and 10 mg/kg. Prior anti-PD-1, anti-PD-L1 or anti-CTLA-4 therapy was permitted, and approximately 42% of dose-escalation patients had received checkpoint inhibitors. The purpose of peripheral TCRbeta sequencing was to test whether ivuxolimab changed TCR sequence diversity and led to clonal T-cell expansion. The paper reports the monotherapy dose-escalation portion (N of about 50 patients) of the phase I ivuxolimab trial. Among the approximately 50 dose-escalation patients, approximately 20 had hepatocellular carcinoma, about 15 melanoma, 9 renal cell carcinoma and 9 head and neck cancer. In the dose-escalation cohort, 70% to 85% of patients were male, and the mean age was roughly 60 years, with a range of 23 to 79. Partial responses were achieved by three dose-escalation patients, of whom one had hepatocellular carcinoma and two had cutaneous melanoma. Study-wide findings and limitations: At doses from 0.1 to 3.0 mg/kg, clonal expansion was seen in both CD4+ and CD8+ blood T cells between baseline and week 6. Low levels of normalized T-cell clonal expansion were also seen in some patients who did not respond. On average, CD8+ T cells showed more expanded clones than CD4+ T cells after ivuxolimab. Antigen specificity was not determined for the clonally expanded peripheral T cells. In the 0.1-3.0 mg/kg groups, partial responders were among the patients with the lowest normalized peripheral clonal expansion, particularly in CD8+ T cells.

Trimming takes 3 bases from V and 5 bases from J, and the germline ends sit 13 bases apart. Reading the germline V gene gives CDR1 SGHVS and CDR2 FNYEAQ. Including cysteine and phenylalanine, the CDR3 has 14 amino acids. The read is trimmed to its CDR3 DNA, 42 bases read in frame from base 1. The trial excluded patients who had a history of autoimmune disease or were on systemic immunosuppression. Peripheral blood for TCR sequencing was drawn from every dose cohort at baseline, at cycle 4 day 1 and at cycle 7 day 1. Samples came from an open-label, multicenter, first-in-human phase I dose-escalation trial of ivuxolimab. Adults with locally advanced or metastatic head and neck squamous cell, hepatocellular, melanoma or renal cell carcinoma were enrolled in the trial. Before TCR sequencing, CD4+ T cells and CD8+ T cells were sorted from peripheral blood as separate populations.

The source is an adult with an advanced solid tumor such as melanoma, head and neck, liver or kidney cancer. The receptor chain draws on TRBV7-6 and TRBJ2-5; the D gene cannot be named for sure. Sequencing used CD4+ or CD8+ T cells sorted from blood, obtained in a trial of the OX40 agonist ivuxolimab. The CDR3: CASSLQEFRETQYF. The nucleotide sequence reads TGTGCCAGCAGCTTGCAGGAGTTTCGGGAGACCCAGTACTTC.